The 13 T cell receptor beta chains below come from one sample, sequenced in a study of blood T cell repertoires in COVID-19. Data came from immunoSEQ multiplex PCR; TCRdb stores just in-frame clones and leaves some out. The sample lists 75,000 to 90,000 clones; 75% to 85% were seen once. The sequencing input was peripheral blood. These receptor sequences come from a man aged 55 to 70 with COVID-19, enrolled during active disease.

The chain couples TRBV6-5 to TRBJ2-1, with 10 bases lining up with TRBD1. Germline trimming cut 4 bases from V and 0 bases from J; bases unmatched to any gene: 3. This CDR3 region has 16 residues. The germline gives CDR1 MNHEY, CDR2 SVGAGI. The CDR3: CASSSTGGSSYNEQFF. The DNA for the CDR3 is TGTGCCAGCAGTTCGACAGGGGGCAGCTCCTACAATGAGCAGTTCTTC.

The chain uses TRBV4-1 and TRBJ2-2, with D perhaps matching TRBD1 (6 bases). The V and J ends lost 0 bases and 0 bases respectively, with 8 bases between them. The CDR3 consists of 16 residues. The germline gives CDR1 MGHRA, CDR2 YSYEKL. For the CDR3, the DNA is TGCGCCAGCAGCCAAGAGCCAGGGGCGAACACCGGGGAGCTGTTTTTT. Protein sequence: CASSQEPGANTGELFF.

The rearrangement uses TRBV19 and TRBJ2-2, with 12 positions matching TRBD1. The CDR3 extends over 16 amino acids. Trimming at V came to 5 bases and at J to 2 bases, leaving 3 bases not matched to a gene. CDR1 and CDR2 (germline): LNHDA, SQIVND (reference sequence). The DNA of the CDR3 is TGTGCCAGTAGTTGGGGGACAGGGGGCAACACCGGGGAGCTGTTTTTT. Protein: CASSWGTGGNTGELFF.

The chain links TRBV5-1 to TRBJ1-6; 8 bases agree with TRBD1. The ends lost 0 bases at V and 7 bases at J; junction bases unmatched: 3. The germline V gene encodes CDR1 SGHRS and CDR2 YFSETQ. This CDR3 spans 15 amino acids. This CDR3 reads CASSLVAGGNSPLHF. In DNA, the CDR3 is TGCGCCAGCAGCTTGGTAGCAGGGGGCAATTCACCCCTCCACTTT. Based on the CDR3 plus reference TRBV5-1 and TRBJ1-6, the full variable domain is KAGVTQTPRYLIKTRGQQVTLSCSPISGHRSVSWYQQTPGQGLQFLFEYFSETQRNKGNFPGRFSGRQFSNSRSEMNVSTLELGDSALYLCASSLVAGGNSPLHFGNGTRLTVT.

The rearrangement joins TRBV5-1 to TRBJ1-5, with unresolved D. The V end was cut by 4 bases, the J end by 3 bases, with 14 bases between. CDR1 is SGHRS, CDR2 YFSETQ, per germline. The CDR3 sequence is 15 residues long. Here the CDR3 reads CASSLDLSPNQPQHF. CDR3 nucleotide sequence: TGCGCCAGCAGCCTAGACTTATCGCCCAATCAGCCCCAGCATTTT.

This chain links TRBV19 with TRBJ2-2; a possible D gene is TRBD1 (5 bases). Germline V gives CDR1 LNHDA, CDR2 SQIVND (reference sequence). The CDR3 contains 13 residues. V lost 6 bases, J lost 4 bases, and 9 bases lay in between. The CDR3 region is CASRQGPTGELFF. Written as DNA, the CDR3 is TGTGCCAGTAGGCAGGGCCCCACCGGGGAGCTGTTTTTT.

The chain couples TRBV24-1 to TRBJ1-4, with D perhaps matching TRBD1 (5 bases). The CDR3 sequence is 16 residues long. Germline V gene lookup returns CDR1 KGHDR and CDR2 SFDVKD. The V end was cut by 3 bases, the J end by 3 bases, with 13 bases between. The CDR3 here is CATSDPSGISNEKLFF. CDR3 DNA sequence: TGTGCCACCAGTGATCCCTCAGGGATTTCTAATGAAAAACTGTTTTTT.

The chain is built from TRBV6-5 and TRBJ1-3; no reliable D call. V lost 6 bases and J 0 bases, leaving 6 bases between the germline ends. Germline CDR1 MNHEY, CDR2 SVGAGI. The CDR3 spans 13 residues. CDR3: CASSVLSGNTIYF. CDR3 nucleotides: TGTGCCAGCAGCGTCCTCTCTGGAAACACCATATATTTT.

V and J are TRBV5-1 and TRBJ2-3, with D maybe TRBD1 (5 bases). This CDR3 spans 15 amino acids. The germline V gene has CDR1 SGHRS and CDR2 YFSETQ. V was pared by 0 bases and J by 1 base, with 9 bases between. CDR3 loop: CASSLGGPGTDTQYF. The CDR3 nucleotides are TGCGCCAGCAGCTTGGGGGGCCCTGGCACAGATACGCAGTATTTT.

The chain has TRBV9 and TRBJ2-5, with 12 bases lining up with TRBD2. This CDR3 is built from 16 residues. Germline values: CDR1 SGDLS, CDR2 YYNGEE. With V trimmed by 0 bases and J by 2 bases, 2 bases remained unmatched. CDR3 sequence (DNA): TGTGCCAGCAGCGTAGGAACTAGCGGGGGGCAAGAGACCCAGTACTTC. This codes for CASSVGTSGGQETQYF.

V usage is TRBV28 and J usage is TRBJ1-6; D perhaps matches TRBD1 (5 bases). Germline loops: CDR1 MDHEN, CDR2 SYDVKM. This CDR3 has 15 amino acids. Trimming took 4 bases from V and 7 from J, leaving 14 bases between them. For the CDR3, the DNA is TGTGCCAGCAGTTCACCCGGGGGGAGGAATTCACCCCTCCACTTT. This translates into CASSSPGGRNSPLHF.

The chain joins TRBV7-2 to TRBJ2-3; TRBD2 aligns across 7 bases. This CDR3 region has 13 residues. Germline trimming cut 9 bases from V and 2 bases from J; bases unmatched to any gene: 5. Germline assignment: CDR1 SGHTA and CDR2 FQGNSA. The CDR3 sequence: CASGAGVTDTQYF. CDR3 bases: TGTGCCAGTGGGGCGGGAGTCACAGATACGCAGTATTTT.

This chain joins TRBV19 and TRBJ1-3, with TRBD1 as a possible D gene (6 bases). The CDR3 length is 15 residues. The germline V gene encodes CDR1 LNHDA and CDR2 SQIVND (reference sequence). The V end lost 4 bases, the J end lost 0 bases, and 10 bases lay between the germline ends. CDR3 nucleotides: TGTGCCAGTAGTACCTGGGACAACTCTGGAAACACCATATATTTT. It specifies CASSTWDNSGNTIYF.